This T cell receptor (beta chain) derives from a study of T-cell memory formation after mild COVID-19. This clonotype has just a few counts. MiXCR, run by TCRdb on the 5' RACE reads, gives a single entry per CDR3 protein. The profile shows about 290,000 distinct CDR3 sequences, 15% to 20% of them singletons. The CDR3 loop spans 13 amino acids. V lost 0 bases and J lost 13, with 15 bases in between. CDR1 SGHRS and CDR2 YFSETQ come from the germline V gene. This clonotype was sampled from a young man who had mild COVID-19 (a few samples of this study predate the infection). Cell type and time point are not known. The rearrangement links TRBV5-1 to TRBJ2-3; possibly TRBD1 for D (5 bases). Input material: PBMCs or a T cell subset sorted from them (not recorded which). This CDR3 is CASSLDKDLGEYF. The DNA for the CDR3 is TGCGCCAGCAGCTTGGATAAGGACCTAGGGGAGTATTTT.